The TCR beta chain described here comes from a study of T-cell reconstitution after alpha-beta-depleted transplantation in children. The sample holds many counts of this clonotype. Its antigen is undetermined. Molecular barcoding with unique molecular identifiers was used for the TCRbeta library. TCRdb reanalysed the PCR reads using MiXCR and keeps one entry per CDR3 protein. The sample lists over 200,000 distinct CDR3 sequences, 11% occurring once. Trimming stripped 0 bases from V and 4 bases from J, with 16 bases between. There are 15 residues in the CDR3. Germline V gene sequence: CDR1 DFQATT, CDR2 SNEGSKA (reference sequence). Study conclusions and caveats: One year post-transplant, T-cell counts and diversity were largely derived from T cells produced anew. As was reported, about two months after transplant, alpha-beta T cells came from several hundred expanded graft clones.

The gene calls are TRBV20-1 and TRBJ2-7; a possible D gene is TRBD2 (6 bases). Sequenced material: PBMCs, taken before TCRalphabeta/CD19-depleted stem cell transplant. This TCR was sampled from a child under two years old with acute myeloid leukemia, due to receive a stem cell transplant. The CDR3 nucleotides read TGCAGTGCTAGAGATTCACTAGCCCCCTATTACGAGCAGTACTTC. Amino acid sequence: CSARDSLAPYYEQYF.